These 7 T cell receptor beta chains came from one sample sequenced in a study of cytomegalovirus exposure and HLA in healthy donors. Primers: 60 Vbeta forward and 13 Jbeta reverse. The assay was immunoSEQ multiplex PCR, and TCRdb's table has in-frame clones only and misses some. Of more than 110,000 clones detected, around 79% appear once; the ten largest clones hold roughly 2.8%. Sequencing was carried out using PBMCs. The receptors originated from a male donor in good health and CMV-seronegative.

This clone appeared a few times. The chain couples TRBV11-2 to TRBJ1-1; 9 nucleotides agree with TRBD1. Trimming at V came to 1 base and at J to 0 bases, leaving 6 bases not matched to a gene. The germline V gene has CDR1 SGHAT and CDR2 FQNNGV. The CDR3 runs 17 residues. The CDR3 nucleotides are TGTGCCAGCAGCTTAGTGTTACAGGGGGCGATGAACACTGAAGCTTTCTTT. It encodes CASSLVLQGAMNTEAFF. Together with reference TRBV11-2 and TRBJ1-1, the CDR3 gives the full variable domain: EAGVAQSPRYKIIEKRQSVAFWCNPISGHATLYWYQQILGQGPKLLIQFQNNGVVDDSQLPKDRFSAERLKGVDSTLKIQPAKLEDSAVYLCASSLVLQGAMNTEAFFGQGTRLTVV.

J is TRBJ2-3 and V is TRBV12-5; D remains ambiguous. The CDR3 runs to 13 residues. Trimming took 6 bases from V and 6 from J, leaving 13 bases between them. Germline loops: CDR1 LGHNT, CDR2 FRNRAP. The CDR3 bases are TGTGCTAGTGGCCGCAAGGTGGAGGATACGCAGTATTTT. Protein product: CASGRKVEDTQYF.

The rearrangement joins TRBV7-2 to TRBJ1-6; D is unresolved. The CDR3 extends over 17 amino acids. The V end lost 5 bases, the J end lost 0 bases, and 14 bases lay between the germline ends. Germline CDR1 is SGHTA and CDR2 is FQGNSA. In DNA form, the CDR3 reads TGTGCCAGCAGCAGTCCCGGCGGTAGCTCCTATAATTCACCCCTCCACTTT. Protein sequence: CASSSPGGSSYNSPLHF.

J is TRBJ2-3 and V is TRBV5-1; TRBD2 matches 10 bases. In germline, CDR1 is SGHRS, CDR2 YFSETQ. The CDR3 consists of 17 residues. V lost 6 bases, J lost 7 bases, and 17 bases stayed unmatched. CDR3 bases: TGCGCCAGCAAACGGACTAGCGGAAATATTAAGACGAATACGCAGTATTTT. It yields the protein CASKRTSGNIKTNTQYF.

The genes are TRBV10-3 and TRBJ2-7, with D perhaps TRBD1 (6 bases). Germline V gene data show CDR1 as ENHRY and CDR2 as SYGVKD. V shed 2 bases and J shed 0 bases, with 14 bases lying between them. This CDR3 is built from 16 residues. The CDR3 bases are TGTGCCATCAGTGAGCCGAGGACAGCCGGCTCCTACGAGCAGTACTTC. Residues: CAISEPRTAGSYEQYF.

CDR3 residues: CASSPRTGFSNQPQHF. The CDR3 nucleotides are TGTGCCAGTAGTCCGCGGACAGGGTTTAGCAATCAGCCCCAGCATTTT. The chain carries TRBV19 and TRBJ1-5; 8 positions agree with TRBD1. Per the germline V gene, CDR1 is LNHDA and CDR2 is SQIVND (reference sequence). This CDR3 has 16 amino acids. V was pared by 5 bases and J by 0 bases, with 6 bases of the junction left unmatched.

This chain connects TRBV19 to TRBJ1-1, with TRBD1 matching 8 bases. Germline CDR1 and CDR2: LNHDA and SQIVND (reference sequence). The CDR3 has 15 residues. The ends lost 6 bases at V and 4 bases at J; junction bases unmatched: 10. Written as DNA, the CDR3 is TGTGCCAGTAGGACCCAGGGGGCGCGGGGCACTGAAGCTTTCTTT. Translated: CASRTQGARGTEAFF.